These 18 T cell receptor beta chains share one sample of origin, sequenced in a study of patients and donors after allogeneic stem cell transplantation. A single record per CDR3 protein comes from TCRdb applying MiXCR to the RT-PCR reads. Of 10,000 or so distinct CDR3 sequences listed, more than 4.5% are singletons. Input material: blood, either unsorted or a sorted T cell fraction (not recorded which). The receptors stem from a human donor who was either an allogeneic HSCT recipient or a stem cell or donor lymphocyte infusion donor (not recorded which). It is not recorded whose cells these are; they may come from a transplant donor.

This clonotype was counted at least ten times. This chain connects TRBV5-1 to TRBJ2-1; TRBD1 matches 10 bases. Per germline, CDR1 SGHRS and CDR2 YFSETQ. With V trimmed by 9 bases and J by 7 bases, 16 bases remained unmatched. The CDR3 has 16 residues. CDR3 bases: TGCGCCACCCGGGACAGGGGAAGGGGACACCGGAATGAGCAGTTCTTC. Amino acid sequence: CATRDRGRGHRNEQFF.

Concerning this clonotype: A clone one base away is much larger, so this may be a read error. The chain carries TRBV20-1 and TRBJ1-1, with 8 bases aligning to TRBD1. CDR3 size: 14 residues. Germline CDR1 and CDR2: DFQATT and SNEGSKA (reference sequence). CDR3 DNA: TGCAGTGTCCGTCGGACAGGGTGGGACACTGTAGCTTTCTTT. It codes for CSVRRTGWDTVAFF.

This clonotype was observed many times. V gene TRBV30 combines with J gene TRBJ1-3; D is unresolved. The length of the CDR3 is 11 residues. Trimming removed 3 bases at V and 10 bases at J, with 10 bases between. Germline V gene sequence: CDR1 GTSNPN, CDR2 SVGIG (reference sequence). CDR3 region: CAWRTVGTIYF. CDR3 in DNA: TGTGCCTGGAGGACGGTGGGGACCATATATTTT. Complete variable domain (other parts from reference TRBV30 and TRBJ1-3): SQTIHQWPATLVQPVGSPLSLECTVEGTSNPNLYWYRQAAGRGLQLLFYSVGIGQISSEVPQNLSASRPQDRQFILSSKKLLLSDSGFYLCAWRTVGTIYFGEGSWLTVV.

This clonotype has ten or more counts. The chain links TRBV24-1 to TRBJ2-2; no clear D gene. This CDR3 spans 12 amino acids. CDR1 and CDR2 (germline): KGHDR, SFDVKD. V was clipped by 4 bases and J by 7 bases, with 6 bases between them. CDR3 loop: CATSERVGELFF. As DNA, the CDR3 is TGTGCCACCAGTGAACGGGTCGGGGAGCTGTTTTTT.

This clonotype was observed at least ten times. The chain uses TRBV12-3 or TRBV12-4 and TRBJ2-3; D remains unclear. CDR3 length: 13 residues. V gave up 5 bases and J gave up 7 bases, with 13 bases separating them. CDR3 sequence reads: CASSARKANTQYF. The CDR3, as DNA: TGTGCCAGCAGTGCCCGGAAGGCAAATACGCAGTATTTT.

This clonotype rates as large. V and J are TRBV10-3 and TRBJ1-2; D uncertain. V was clipped by 9 bases and J by 2 bases, with 7 bases between them. This CDR3 contains 11 residues. Germline V gene lookup returns CDR1 ENHRY and CDR2 SYGVKD. The CDR3: CAIKRNYGYTF. The DNA for the CDR3 is TGTGCCATAAAACGGAACTATGGCTACACCTTC.

There are many counts of this clonotype. The chain has TRBV4-2 and TRBJ1-2; D possibly corresponds to TRBD1 (6 bases). This CDR3 has 15 residues. V was shortened by 0 bases and J by 4 bases, with 12 bases between the two germline ends. Germline CDR1 LGHNA, CDR2 YNFKEQ. DNA for the CDR3: TGTGCCAGCAGCCAAGATATTGGGACACCCTATGGCTACACCTTC. Residues: CASSQDIGTPYGYTF.

This chain uses TRBV5-4 with TRBJ2-3; D possibly corresponds to TRBD2 (6 bases). The V gene's germline CDR1 is SGHNT and CDR2 YYREEE (reference sequence). The V end lost 0 bases, the J end lost 3 bases, and 11 bases lay between the germline ends. CDR3 length equals 15 residues. CDR3: CASSLAPGETDTQYF. CDR3 coding DNA: TGTGCCAGCAGCTTGGCTCCGGGGGAGACAGATACGCAGTATTTT. Variable domain in full (rest from reference TRBV5-4 and TRBJ2-3): ETGVTQSPTHLIKTRGQQVTLRCSSQSGHNTVSWYQQALGQGPQFIFQYYREEENGRGNFPPRFSGLQFPNYSSELNVNALELDDSALYLCASSLAPGETDTQYFGPGTRLTVL.

In this sample, this clonotype turned up many times. This chain connects TRBV7-2 to TRBJ1-6, with unresolved D. V lost 3 bases to trimming and J lost 10 bases, with 7 bases between them. The CDR3 runs 12 residues. The germline V gene encodes CDR1 SGHTA and CDR2 FQGNSA. CDR3 protein: CASSFVNSPLHF. In nucleotides, the CDR3 is TGTGCCAGCAGCTTCGTTAACTCACCCCTCCACTTT.

Within the sample, this clonotype is medium-sized (0.01 to 0.1%). The rearrangement uses TRBV29-1 and TRBJ2-7; D remains ambiguous. V was clipped by 7 bases and J by 3 bases, with 10 bases between them. CDR1 is SQVTM and CDR2 is ANQGSEA in the germline V gene. The CDR3 sequence is 11 residues long. CDR3 amino acids: CSARIDYEQYF. The CDR3 region has the DNA TGCAGCGCCAGAATTGACTACGAGCAGTACTTC.

By its share, this clonotype is large. The J gene is TRBJ1-1, the V gene TRBV5-1, with D tentatively TRBD1 (6 bases). CDR3 length: 14 residues. Trimming cost V 2 bases and J 4 bases, with 12 bases left between them. The V gene's germline CDR1 is SGHRS and CDR2 YFSETQ. The DNA for the CDR3 is TGCGCCAGCAGCTTTACGGGGGCCAGCACTGAAGCTTTCTTT. Protein: CASSFTGASTEAFF.

This clonotype was counted ten times or more. This chain connects TRBV29-1 to TRBJ2-1; 9 bases agree with TRBD2. The CDR3 contains 15 residues. Germline V CDR1 and CDR2: SQVTM, ANQGSEA. V lost 4 bases to trimming and J lost 7 bases; unmatched junction nucleotides: 11. This CDR3 reads CSVGLAVLRGNEQFF. Written as DNA, the CDR3 is TGCAGCGTTGGACTAGCGGTTCTGAGGGGTAATGAGCAGTTCTTC.

This clonotype ranks as medium-sized (0.01 to 0.1%). The chain combines TRBV4-1 with TRBJ1-1, with 8 bases that match TRBD1. V trimming: 3 bases; J trimming: 5 bases; junction bases outside the gene matches: 8. This CDR3 has 15 residues. CDR1 is MGHRA, CDR2 YSYEKL, per germline. The DNA for the CDR3 is TGCGCCAGCAGCCATTCGGACAGGGAGGATACTGAAGCTTTCTTT. It is translated as CASSHSDREDTEAFF.

A few counts support this clonotype. V and J are TRBV19 and TRBJ1-4; D remains unclear. There are 13 residues in the CDR3. Germline V CDR1 and CDR2: LNHDA, SQIVND (reference sequence). The germline V and J ends were trimmed by 6 bases and 7 bases, with 12 bases remaining between them. Here the CDR3 reads CASSGRASEKLFF. The DNA of the CDR3 is TGTGCCAGTAGCGGACGGGCAAGTGAAAAACTGTTTTTT.

This clonotype was counted between two and nine times. The gene calls are TRBV6-2 or TRBV6-3 and TRBJ2-4; TRBD1 aligns across 12 bases. In germline, CDR1 is MNHEY, CDR2 SVGEGT. Losses at the gene ends were 6 bases for V and 11 bases for J; bases not matched to a gene: 5. The CDR3 spans 13 residues. This CDR3 reads CASSQGTGGLQYF. In DNA form, the CDR3 reads TGTGCCAGCAGCCAAGGGACAGGGGGCCTTCAGTACTTC.

This clonotype was detected a few times. The V and J genes are TRBV18 and TRBJ2-3; D unresolved. V lost 3 bases and J lost 4, with 23 bases in between. Germline V gives CDR1 KGHSH, CDR2 LQKENI. The CDR3 spans 18 residues. CDR3 in amino acids: CASSPKGSVGITPDTQYF. DNA for the CDR3: TGTGCCAGCTCACCGAAAGGGTCGGTGGGGATCACCCCAGATACGCAGTATTTT.

The J gene is TRBJ2-7, the V gene TRBV9, with no clear D. The CDR3 consists of 16 residues. CDR1 is SGDLS, CDR2 YYNGEE, per germline. The V gene lost 1 base and the J gene lost 2 bases, with 16 bases spanning the gap. In DNA form, the CDR3 reads TGTGCCAGCAGCGTACGGGCAGCTTCGGCAGCCTACGAGCAGTACTTC. Residues: CASSVRAASAAYEQYF.

Many counts were recorded for this clonotype. The V and J genes are TRBV5-6 and TRBJ2-2; D perhaps matches TRBD1 (6 bases). Trimming shortened V by 0 bases and J by 8 bases, and 11 bases separated the two germline ends. CDR3 length: 14 residues. The germline V gene encodes CDR1 SGHDT and CDR2 YYEEEE. This CDR3 reads CASSLGRGTGELFF. The CDR3 DNA follows: TGTGCCAGCAGCTTGGGCAGGGGAACTGGGGAGCTGTTTTTT.